The subject of this entry is one T cell receptor (beta chain). This entry is derived from a study of blood T cell repertoires in COVID-19. In the study overall: Italy, Spain and the United States were the sources of the convalescent and acute COVID-19 samples. PBMCs, B-cell-depleted T cells, or T cells were the source of the cDNA or gDNA that made up the material.

Original handling: For nucleated cells, counts were estimated from reference gene primer amplification. Assay: immunoSEQ multiplex PCR; the TCRdb copy retains only in-frame clones and omits some. For V, J and clone size, that table is used; D and trimming come from the DNA. The sample yields tens of thousands of clones, 75% to 90% seen once. This TCR came from a human donor with active COVID-19. The donor label of this sample is uncertain. Sequenced sample: peripheral blood.

CDR3 DNA sequence: TGTGCCAGCAGTGACAGGGGGCTTTATCAGCCCCAGCATTTT. Residues: CASSDRGLYQPQHF. This sequence joins TRBV27 and TRBJ1-5; 10 bases are a match to TRBD1. Germline lookup yields CDR1 MNHEY and CDR2 SMNVEV (reference sequence). The CDR3 covers 14 residues. Trimming removed 5 bases from V and 5 bases from J; junction bases left unmatched: 3.